Below, 7 T cell receptor beta chains from the same sample are listed, as sequenced in a study of T cells after yellow fever vaccination. Using its own MiXCR run on the 5' RACE reads, TCRdb lists one record per CDR3 protein. The table includes a few hundred thousand distinct CDR3 sequences, less than 9% detected once. The specimen comprised CD4+ T cells sorted from PBMCs, sampled 15 days after the yellow fever booster vaccination. The receptor source for this set is a man aged 30 to 39 who received the YFV17D yellow fever vaccine.

This clonotype was seen many times. The chain's CDR3 is CANTQGALNTGELFF. The DNA of the CDR3 is TGTGCCAATACACAGGGGGCCCTAAACACCGGGGAGCTGTTTTTT. The chain recombines TRBV12-3 or TRBV12-4 with TRBJ2-2, with 9 bases fitting TRBD1. Germline trimming cut 10 bases from V and 2 bases from J; bases unmatched to any gene: 8. The CDR3 spans 15 residues.

There are many counts of this clonotype. The V and J genes are TRBV11-2 and TRBJ2-5; 7 bases map to TRBD1. The CDR3 totals 14 residues. V lost 5 bases to trimming and J lost 7 bases; unmatched junction nucleotides: 10. Germline-derived CDR1 and CDR2 are SGHAT and FQNNGV. The CDR3 protein is CASSIPGGDGTQYF. CDR3 sequence (DNA): TGTGCCAGCAGCATCCCAGGGGGAGACGGGACCCAGTACTTC.

This clonotype was observed a handful of times. This chain connects TRBV20-1 to TRBJ2-7, with 7 positions matching TRBD1. The CDR3 has 15 residues. V shed 0 bases, J shed 2 bases, and the junction held 7 bases outside the gene matches. Germline V lookup: CDR1 DFQATT, CDR2 SNEGSKA (reference sequence). Written as DNA, the CDR3 is TGCAGTGCTAGAGATCCTAGTGGGACAGCCTACGAGCAGTACTTC. Translation gives CSARDPSGTAYEQYF.

This clonotype was counted ten times or more. V gene TRBV27 combines with J gene TRBJ2-2; no clear D. Trimming cost V 4 bases and J 3 bases, with 6 bases left between them. The CDR3 totals 13 residues. Germline CDR1 MNHEY, CDR2 SMNVEV (reference sequence). The CDR3 sequence: CASSSPYTGELFF. CDR3 bases: TGTGCCAGCAGTTCCCCGTACACCGGGGAGCTGTTTTTT.

This clonotype has at least ten counts. The chain is built from TRBV23-1 and TRBJ2-6; D is possibly TRBD1 (6 bases). TRBV23-1 is designated an ORF whose function remains uncertain. Between the trimmed V and J ends, which lost 2 bases and 19 bases, there was a span of 21 bases. The CDR3 has 14 residues. The CDR3 coding sequence is TGCGCCAGCAGTCAACCGGACAGCTCGATCGAGGGAACTTTC. It translates to CASSQPDSSIEGTF.

The sample holds many counts of this clonotype. The chain uses TRBV7-2 and TRBJ2-3, with D perhaps matching TRBD2 (6 bases). Trimming removed 4 bases at V and 1 base at J, with 9 bases between. Germline V CDR1 and CDR2: SGHTA, FQGNSA. The CDR3 runs 14 residues. The chain's CDR3 is CASSSGEGTDTQYF. CDR3 DNA sequence: TGTGCCAGCAGCTCGGGAGAGGGCACAGATACGCAGTATTTT.

Only a few counts were recorded for this clonotype. The J gene is TRBJ2-7, the V gene TRBV7-2, with D tentatively TRBD1 (6 bases). Trimming cost V 1 base and J 5 bases, with 9 bases left between them. The CDR3 consists of 13 residues. The germline V gene encodes CDR1 SGHTA and CDR2 FQGNSA. CDR3 sequence reads: CASSLVRTDEQYF. As DNA, the CDR3 is TGTGCCAGCAGCTTAGTCCGGACAGACGAGCAGTACTTC.